This T cell receptor (beta chain) was documented in a study of blood T cell repertoires in COVID-19. At the level of the study: Italy, Spain and the United States were the sources of the convalescent and acute COVID-19 samples. T cells, B-cell-depleted T cells, or PBMCs supplied cDNA or gDNA.

Original handling: Nucleated cell number was recorded as an estimate derived from reference gene primer amplification. This table comes from immunoSEQ multiplex PCR, and its TCRdb copy is limited to in-frame clones, with some not included. The DNA was the basis for D and trimming; V, J and clone size are from that table. The data show roughly 70,000 clones, 80% seen once. The sample taken for sequencing was peripheral blood. The sequence was collected from a man in his 70s who had recovered from COVID-19.

CDR3 nucleotide sequence: TGCGCCAGCAGCTTGGGAGGAGGCTTGAATGAAAAACTGTTTTTT. Encoded protein: CASSLGGGLNEKLFF. V usage is TRBV5-1 and J usage is TRBJ1-4; D not resolved. V lost 0 bases and J lost 5, with 11 bases in between. CDR3 length: 15 amino acids. The germline V gene encodes CDR1 SGHRS and CDR2 YFSETQ.